The clone carrying this TCR beta chain has only a few counts. Its antigen is undetermined. This sequence may be a read error, since a much larger clone differs from it by one base. Genes and germline come from the mouse. The DNA ends 4 residues before the CDR3 does, and the rest of the CDR3 is filled in from the germline J gene. The same CDR3 also results from other DNA sequences found in this sample. This entry comes from a study of CD8+ T cells in alopecia areata. General study results and limits: Normal scalp showed lower clonality than lesional scalp, especially alopecia totalis/universalis.

The authors sorted pooled cutaneous lymph node cells using CD4, CD8alpha, NKG2D, NKG2ACE and other markers. RNA was isolated and reverse transcribed to cDNA, the sequencing template. TCRdb's copy holds only in-frame clones and misses some; the assay was immunoSEQ multiplex PCR. Altogether about 270,000 clones were found in the sample, and no singletons occur. The CDR3 is made up of 15 amino acids. The ends lost 3 bases at V and 4 bases at J; junction bases unmatched: 1. The germline CDR1 and CDR2 sequences are NSQYPW and LRSPGD (reference sequence). The sequence was obtained from a C3H/HeJ mouse with alopecia areata. The mice in this strain carry MHC haplotype H2-k. Sequenced input: CD4+ T cells sorted from a lymph node. This sequence joins TRBV1 and TRBJ2-2; 11 bases map to TRBD1. Partial CDR3 DNA: TGCACCTGCAGTGCTGGGACAGGGGGCACCGGG. Protein sequence: CTCSAGTGGTG. The whole CDR3 sequence reads CTCSAGTGGTGQLYF.